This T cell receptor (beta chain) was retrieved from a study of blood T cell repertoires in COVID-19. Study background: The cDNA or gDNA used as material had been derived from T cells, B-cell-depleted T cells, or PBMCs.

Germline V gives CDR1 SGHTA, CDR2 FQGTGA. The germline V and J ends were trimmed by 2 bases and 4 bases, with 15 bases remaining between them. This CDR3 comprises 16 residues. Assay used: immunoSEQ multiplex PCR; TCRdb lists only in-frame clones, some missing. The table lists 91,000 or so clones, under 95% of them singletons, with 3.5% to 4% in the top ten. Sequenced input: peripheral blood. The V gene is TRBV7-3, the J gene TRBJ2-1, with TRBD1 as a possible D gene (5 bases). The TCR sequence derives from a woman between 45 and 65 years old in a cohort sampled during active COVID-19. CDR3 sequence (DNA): TGTGCCAGCAGCTTACTTAGCACCACAGGATACAATGAGCAGTTCTTC. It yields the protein CASSLLSTTGYNEQFF. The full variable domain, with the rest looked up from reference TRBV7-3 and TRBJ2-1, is GAGVSQTPSNKVTEKGKYVELRCDPISGHTALYWYRQSLGQGPEFLIYFQGTGAADDSGLPNDRFFAVRPEGSVSTLKIQRTERGDSAVYLCASSLLSTTGYNEQFFGPGTRLTVL.